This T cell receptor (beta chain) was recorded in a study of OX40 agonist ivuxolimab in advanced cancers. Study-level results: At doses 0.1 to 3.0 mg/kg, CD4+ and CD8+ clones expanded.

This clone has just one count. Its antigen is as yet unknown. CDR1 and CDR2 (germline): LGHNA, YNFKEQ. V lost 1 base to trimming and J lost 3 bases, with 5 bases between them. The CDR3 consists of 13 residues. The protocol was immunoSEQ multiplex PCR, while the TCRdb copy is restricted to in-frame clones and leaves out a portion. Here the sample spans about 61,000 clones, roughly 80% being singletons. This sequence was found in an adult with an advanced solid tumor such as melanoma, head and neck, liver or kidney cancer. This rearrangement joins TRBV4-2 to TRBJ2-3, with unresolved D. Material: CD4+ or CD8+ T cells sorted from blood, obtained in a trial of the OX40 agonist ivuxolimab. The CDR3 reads CASSQVGTDTQYF. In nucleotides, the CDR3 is TGTGCCAGCAGCCAAGTCGGGACAGATACGCAGTATTTT.